This entry lists 23 T cell receptor beta chains sequenced from one sample in a study of intratumoral heterogeneity in liver cancer. TCRdb keeps only in-frame clones here, not all; method: immunoSEQ multiplex PCR. Of some 4,000 clones listed, 47% are singletons. Tumour samples came from separate, distinct regions of the hepatocellular carcinoma nodule. The material sequenced was tumor tissue, taken before any cancer treatment. The receptors derive from a man between 65 and 80 years old with hepatocellular carcinoma.

This clone was seen only a few times. The V gene is TRBV24-1, the J gene TRBJ1-6; D may be TRBD1 (6 bases). The germline gives CDR1 KGHDR, CDR2 SFDVKD. The V and J ends lost 2 bases and 9 bases respectively, with 25 bases between them. The CDR3 totals 19 residues. CDR3 sequence reads: CATSDSGGFRLGGASPLHF. CDR3 sequence (DNA): TGTGCCACCAGTGATTCCGGGGGTTTTAGGTTGGGGGGGGCTTCACCCCTCCACTTT.

The chain's CDR3 is CASSYRRMNTEAFF. The CDR3 DNA is TGTGCCAGCAGTTATAGGAGGATGAACACTGAAGCTTTCTTT. The chain combines TRBV6-5 with TRBJ1-1, with D hard to call. The CDR3 loop spans 14 amino acids. V lost 3 bases and J 0 bases, leaving 8 bases between the germline ends. Per germline, CDR1 MNHEY and CDR2 SVGAGI.

V is TRBV5-4 and J is TRBJ1-3; D may be TRBD1 (6 bases). The length of the CDR3 is 15 residues. Trimming removed 4 bases at V and 1 base at J, with 12 bases between. The germline V gene encodes CDR1 SGHNT and CDR2 YYREEE (reference sequence). This CDR3 reads CASSIGQKSGNTIYF. The CDR3 DNA is TGTGCCAGCAGCATCGGACAGAAGTCTGGAAACACCATATATTTT.

The V and J genes are TRBV4-2 and TRBJ2-1; tentative D call: TRBD1 (7 bases). The CDR3 consists of 16 residues. Per germline, CDR1 LGHNA and CDR2 YNFKEQ. With 0 bases removed from V and 4 bases from J, the gap between germline ends came to 13 bases. The CDR3 is CASSQEEGATYNEQFF. In DNA form, the CDR3 reads TGTGCCAGCAGCCAAGAGGAGGGGGCAACTTACAATGAGCAGTTCTTC.

This chain joins TRBV6-5 and TRBJ1-5, with D possibly matching TRBD1 (5 bases). CDR3 size: 15 residues. Germline CDR1 and CDR2: MNHEY and SVGAGI. V lost 0 bases to trimming and J lost 2 bases, with 8 bases between them. The CDR3 nucleotides are TGTGCCAGCAGTTACTCGGGGCAGGGCAATCAGCCCCAGCATTTT. Protein sequence: CASSYSGQGNQPQHF.

The chain is built from TRBV13 and TRBJ2-5; no definite D call. Trimming removed 2 bases at V and 5 bases at J, with 12 bases between. Germline V gives CDR1 PRHDT, CDR2 FYEKMQ (reference sequence). This CDR3 is built from 14 residues. CDR3 loop: CASSLWLSQETQYF. Written as DNA, the CDR3 is TGTGCCAGCAGCTTATGGCTTAGCCAGGAGACCCAGTACTTC.

V is TRBV6-6 and J is TRBJ1-5; D unresolved. The CDR3 consists of 14 residues. V lost 2 bases and J 3 bases, leaving 8 bases between the germline ends. The germline CDR1 and CDR2 sequences are MNHNY and SVGAGI (reference sequence). CDR3 residues: CASSYLRNNQPQHF. CDR3 nucleotide sequence: TGTGCCAGCAGTTACCTCAGAAACAATCAGCCCCAGCATTTT.

This clone is deemed medium-sized. The V gene is TRBV7-9, the J gene TRBJ1-2; no clear D gene. Trimming shortened V by 8 bases and J by 4 bases, and 14 bases separated the two germline ends. CDR1 is SEHNR, CDR2 FQNEAQ, per germline (reference sequence). This CDR3 has 13 residues. The CDR3 DNA follows: TGTGCCAGCCGAAGGCCGACCGGCTATGGCTACACCTTC. As protein: CASRRPTGYGYTF.

V is TRBV10-3 and J is TRBJ2-3; 8 bases are a match to TRBD1. Germline-derived CDR1 and CDR2 are ENHRY and SYGVKD. CDR3 size: 14 residues. V was clipped by 4 bases and J by 5 bases; unmatched bases: 5. DNA for the CDR3: TGTGCCATCAGTGGGGACAGGAAACAAGATACGCAGTATTTT. This translates into CAISGDRKQDTQYF.

The gene calls are TRBV7-8 and TRBJ2-7; 10 nucleotides agree with TRBD2. Trimming removed 1 base from V and 3 bases from J; junction bases left unmatched: 3. The CDR3 is 15 residues long. Germline CDR1 SGHVS, CDR2 FQNEAQ. The CDR3 bases are TGTGCCAGCAGCTTAGAGGCTAGCGGGGGCTACGAGCAGTACTTC. It codes for CASSLEASGGYEQYF.

The chain combines TRBV11-1 with TRBJ2-5; unclear D gene. Trimming removed 1 base from V and 5 bases from J, with 11 bases in between. CDR1 is SGHAT, CDR2 FQDESV, per germline (reference sequence). The CDR3 contains 14 residues. CDR3 bases: TGTGCCAGCAGCTTAGGGCTGAGTCCGGAGACCCAGTACTTC. Translation: CASSLGLSPETQYF. Using reference TRBV11-1 and TRBJ2-5 for the parts outside the CDR3, the full variable domain is EAEVAQSPRYKITEKSQAVAFWCDPISGHATLYWYRQILGQGPELLVQFQDESVVDDSQLPKDRFSAERLKGVDSTLKIQPAELGDSAMYLCASSLGLSPETQYFGPGTRLLVL.

The chain uses TRBV6-2 or TRBV6-3 and TRBJ2-7, with D unresolved. Germline lookup yields CDR1 MNHEY and CDR2 SVGEGT. Trimming took off 0 bases at V and 5 bases at J, with 14 bases between the two ends. CDR3 size: 15 residues. In DNA, the CDR3 is TGTGCCAGCAGTTACTCAGAGAGCAGTCACCACGAGCAGTACTTC. It specifies CASSYSESSHHEQYF.

In this sample, this clone turned up a few times. CDR3 DNA sequence: TGTGCTAGTGGCGCGGGACAGGGGAACTCACCCCTCCACTTT. Amino acid sequence: CASGAGQGNSPLHF. This chain links TRBV12-5 with TRBJ1-6, with 10 bases matching TRBD1. Germline V gene sequence: CDR1 LGHNT, CDR2 FRNRAP. The junction had 6 bases not matched to a gene; V was cut back by 6 bases and J by 10 bases. The CDR3 consists of 14 residues.

This chain uses TRBV19 with TRBJ2-3, with TRBD1 identical over 9 bases. CDR1 is LNHDA, CDR2 SQIVND, per germline (reference sequence). This CDR3 is built from 17 residues. The V and J ends lost 4 bases and 4 bases, in that order; junction bases with no gene match: 12. The CDR3 region is CASSTRGTGFSSDTQYF. In DNA, the CDR3 is TGTGCCAGTAGTACAAGAGGGACAGGGTTCAGTTCAGATACGCAGTATTTT. Based on the CDR3 plus reference TRBV19 and TRBJ2-3, the full variable domain is DGGITQSPKYLFRKEGQNVTLSCEQNLNHDAMYWYRQDPGQGLRLIYYSQIVNDFQKGDIAEGYSVSREKKESFPLTVTSAQKNPTAFYLCASSTRGTGFSSDTQYFGPGTRLTVL.

The chain links TRBV19 to TRBJ1-1; 8 nucleotides match TRBD1. The V segment lost 3 bases and the J segment 10 bases; nucleotides outside the gene matches: 13. The CDR3 consists of 15 residues. CDR1 LNHDA and CDR2 SQIVND come from the germline V gene (reference sequence). The CDR3 protein is CASSIGSAGGTLAFF. The CDR3, as DNA: TGTGCCAGTAGTATCGGGTCGGCAGGGGGCACTCTAGCTTTCTTT. The full variable domain, rest sourced from reference TRBV19 and TRBJ1-1, is DGGITQSPKYLFRKEGQNVTLSCEQNLNHDAMYWYRQDPGQGLRLIYYSQIVNDFQKGDIAEGYSVSREKKESFPLTVTSAQKNPTAFYLCASSIGSAGGTLAFFGQGTRLTVV.

CDR3 amino acids: CASSLSGASNYGYTF. In DNA, the CDR3 is TGCGCCAGCAGCTTGAGTGGGGCCTCAAACTATGGCTACACCTTC. The chain has TRBV5-1 and TRBJ1-2, with D tentatively TRBD1 (5 bases). V was trimmed by 1 base and J by 2 bases, leaving 12 bases between them. CDR3 length: 15 residues. The germline V gene has CDR1 SGHRS and CDR2 YFSETQ.

This chain links TRBV12-3 or TRBV12-4 with TRBJ1-6, with D unclear. This CDR3 spans 12 amino acids. The V end lost 6 bases, the J end lost 9 bases, and 9 bases lay between the germline ends. CDR3 protein: CASSFLASPLHF. The CDR3 bases are TGTGCCAGCAGCTTCCTGGCTTCACCCCTCCACTTT.

This clone is termed medium-sized. The chain has TRBV27 and TRBJ1-1; 7 nucleotides line up with TRBD1. After removal of 6 bases from V and 1 base from J, the junction contained 8 bases not matched to a gene. Germline V lookup: CDR1 MNHEY, CDR2 SMNVEV (reference sequence). The CDR3 is 15 amino acids. DNA for the CDR3: TGTGCCAGCAGCGACGAGGGGGCGTCGAACACTGAAGCTTTCTTT. Translation gives CASSDEGASNTEAFF.

This clone ranks as medium-sized (0.01 to 0.1%). The CDR3 reads CASSLFGGTSNQPQHF. CDR3 DNA: TGTGCCAGCAGTTTATTCGGGGGAACTAGCAATCAGCCCCAGCATTTT. V is TRBV6-6 and J is TRBJ1-5; TRBD1 might be the D (5 bases). Germline V gene data show CDR1 as MNHNY and CDR2 as SVGAGI (reference sequence). The V and J ends lost 4 bases and 0 bases respectively, with 13 bases between them. This CDR3 region has 16 residues.

The rearrangement uses TRBV19 and TRBJ2-2; the D is unclear. Germline loops: CDR1 LNHDA, CDR2 SQIVND (reference sequence). V shed 5 bases and J shed 2 bases, with 12 bases lying between them. This CDR3 has 15 residues. CDR3 protein: CASSPWTSNTGELFF. The CDR3 nucleotides are TGTGCCAGTAGTCCGTGGACCTCCAACACCGGGGAGCTGTTTTTT.

The V and J genes are TRBV29-1 and TRBJ2-1, with 10 positions matching TRBD2. The trim removed 7 bases at V and 6 bases at J, leaving 3 bases unmatched. Looked up from germline, CDR1 is SQVTM and CDR2 is ANQGSEA. The length of the CDR3 is 12 residues. CDR3 coding DNA: TGCAGCGCGAGGACTAGCGGCAATGAGCAGTTCTTC. As protein: CSARTSGNEQFF.

The V and J genes are TRBV28 and TRBJ2-7; D assignment may be TRBD1 or TRBD2 (5 bases each). V shed 3 bases and J shed 6 bases, with 9 bases lying between them. Germline CDR1 reads MDHEN; CDR2 reads SYDVKM. The CDR3 is 12 residues long. The CDR3 reads CASSLGVGEQYF. CDR3 DNA sequence: TGTGCCAGCAGTTTGGGGGTGGGCGAGCAGTACTTC.

In this sample, this clone is medium-sized. The chain links TRBV27 to TRBJ1-4; 7 bases map to TRBD1. The CDR3 runs to 15 residues. Germline CDR1 MNHEY, CDR2 SMNVEV (reference sequence). Trimming removed 5 bases from V and 7 bases from J; junction bases left unmatched: 10. The CDR3 coding sequence is TGTGCCAGCAGTCCTAGGGGGCGTAAGGGTGAAAAACTGTTTTTT. Encoded protein: CASSPRGRKGEKLFF.